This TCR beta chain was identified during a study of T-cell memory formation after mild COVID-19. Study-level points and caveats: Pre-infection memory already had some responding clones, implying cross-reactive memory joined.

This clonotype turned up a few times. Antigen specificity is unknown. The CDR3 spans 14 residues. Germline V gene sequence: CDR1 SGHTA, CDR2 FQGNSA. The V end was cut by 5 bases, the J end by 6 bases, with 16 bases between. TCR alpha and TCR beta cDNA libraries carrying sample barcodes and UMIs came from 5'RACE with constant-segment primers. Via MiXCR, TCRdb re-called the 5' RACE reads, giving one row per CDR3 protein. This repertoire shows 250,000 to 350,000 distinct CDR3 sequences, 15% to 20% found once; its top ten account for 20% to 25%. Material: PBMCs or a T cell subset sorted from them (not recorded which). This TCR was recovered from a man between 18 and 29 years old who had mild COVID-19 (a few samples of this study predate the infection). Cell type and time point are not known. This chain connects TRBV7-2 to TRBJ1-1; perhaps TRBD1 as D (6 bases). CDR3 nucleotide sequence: TGTGCCAGCAGCAGCCTCAGGGGAAATGCTGAAGCTTTCTTT. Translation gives CASSSLRGNAEAFF.